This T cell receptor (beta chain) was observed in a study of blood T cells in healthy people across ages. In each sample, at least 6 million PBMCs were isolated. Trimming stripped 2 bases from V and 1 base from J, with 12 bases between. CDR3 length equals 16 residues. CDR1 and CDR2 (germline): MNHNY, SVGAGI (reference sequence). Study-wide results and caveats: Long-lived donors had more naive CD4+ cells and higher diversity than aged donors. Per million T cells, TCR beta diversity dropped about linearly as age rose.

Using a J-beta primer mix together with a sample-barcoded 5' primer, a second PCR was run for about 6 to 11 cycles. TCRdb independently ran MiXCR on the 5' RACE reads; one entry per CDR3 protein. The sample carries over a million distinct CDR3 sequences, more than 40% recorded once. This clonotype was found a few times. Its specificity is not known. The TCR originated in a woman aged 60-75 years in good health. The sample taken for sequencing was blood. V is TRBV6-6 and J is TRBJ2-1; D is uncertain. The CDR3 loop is CASSYGLSESYNEQFF. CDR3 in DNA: TGTGCCAGCAGTTACGGCCTAAGCGAGTCCTACAATGAGCAGTTCTTC.